What follows is one T cell receptor beta chain and its context. In the original workflow: How many nucleated cells were present was estimated from reference gene primer amplification. Generated by immunoSEQ multiplex PCR, the TCRdb table keeps only in-frame clones and is missing some. That table is the source of V, J and clone size, and D and trimming were worked out from the DNA. The sample contains about 240,000 clones, approximately 83% of which appear only once. This entry belongs to a study of blood T cell repertoires in COVID-19. Overall study context: Sites across the United States, Italy and Spain contributed samples from acute and convalescent COVID-19. The cDNA or gDNA used as material had been derived from T cells, B-cell-depleted T cells, or PBMCs.

J was trimmed by 7 bases and V by 1 base; bases with no gene match: 13. CDR1 and CDR2 (germline): SGHRS, YFSETQ. The CDR3 totals 17 residues. This receptor was identified in a woman aged 40 to 50 with acute COVID-19. V is TRBV5-1 and J is TRBJ2-1, with 8 bases aligning to TRBD2. Input material: PBMCs or T cells enriched from blood (not recorded which). The CDR3 DNA reads as TGCGCCAGCAGCTTGTCGGGGGAAGCGGGAGCTTGGAATGAGCAGTTCTTC. Translation gives CASSLSGEAGAWNEQFF.